The 9 T cell receptor beta chains listed next were all sequenced from one sample in a study of shared clonotypes between healthy human individuals. The repertoire was sequenced with immunoSEQ multiplex PCR; TCRdb's copy has only in-frame clones and lacks some. The sample has about 2.4 million clones, more than 85% seen once. What was sequenced was naive CD4+ T cells from PBMCs. Subset given: CD45RA+ positively selected. These receptors were obtained from a man aged 18 to 29 in good health. Some clones in this sample may be carry-over from other donors' samples.

With regard to this clone: Other DNA sequences in the sample encode the same CDR3. The chain recombines TRBV7-2 with TRBJ1-1; no clear D gene. Per the germline V gene, CDR1 is SGHTA and CDR2 is FQGNSA. V lost 4 bases and J 2 bases, leaving 2 bases between the germline ends. There are 11 residues in the CDR3. CDR3 protein: CASSSNTEAFF. The CDR3 region has the DNA TGTGCCAGCAGCTCAAACACTGAAGCTTTCTTT.

This chain joins TRBV7-9 and TRBJ2-1; no clear D gene. The germline V and J ends were trimmed by 1 base and 7 bases, with 8 bases remaining between them. The CDR3 length is 13 residues. Germline values: CDR1 SEHNR, CDR2 FQNEAQ (reference sequence). CDR3 nucleotides: TGTGCCAGCAGCTTAGGCACGATGAATGAGCAGTTCTTC. Its translation: CASSLGTMNEQFF.

To note about this clone: Germline and junction disagree at one end, which may indicate a read error. The chain has TRBV5-6 and TRBJ2-5; the D gene is possibly TRBD1 (5 bases). The CDR3 extends over 13 amino acids. Germline assignment: CDR1 SGHDT and CDR2 YYEEEE. CDR3 sequence reads: CTSSSDSQETQYF. The CDR3 nucleotides read TGTACCAGCAGCTCCGACAGCCAAGAGACCCAGTACTTC.

The J gene is TRBJ1-4, the V gene TRBV7-2; D not certain. The CDR3 runs to 16 residues. V dropped 6 bases and J dropped 0 bases, with 14 bases sitting between them. Germline V gives CDR1 SGHTA, CDR2 FQGNSA. CDR3 bases: TGTGCCAGCAGACAACTAAAGTCCACAACTAATGAAAAACTGTTTTTT. Residues: CASRQLKSTTNEKLFF.

This sequence joins TRBV25-1 and TRBJ1-4; no clear D gene. Germline V gene data show CDR1 as MGHDK and CDR2 as SYGVNS. V was pared by 1 base and J by 7 bases, with 13 bases between. The CDR3 runs to 15 residues. The CDR3 here is CASSEWGGMGEKLFF. The CDR3 DNA reads TGTGCCAGCAGTGAATGGGGAGGAATGGGTGAAAAACTGTTTTTT.

The V and J genes are TRBV7-2 and TRBJ1-2, with TRBD1 identical over 9 bases. Germline V gene sequence: CDR1 SGHTA, CDR2 FQGNSA. This CDR3 region has 14 residues. After removal of 4 bases from V and 4 bases from J, the junction contained 4 bases not matched to a gene. CDR3 nucleotides: TGTGCCAGCAGCTCCCCGGGACAGGGCTATGGCTACACCTTC. Its translation is CASSSPGQGYGYTF.

The chain uses TRBV4-1 and TRBJ2-7; maybe TRBD2 (5 bases). The CDR3 extends over 14 amino acids. The germline V gene has CDR1 MGHRA and CDR2 YSYEKL. With 4 bases removed from V and 2 bases from J, the gap between germline ends came to 12 bases. The CDR3 sequence: CASSRLAVTYEQYF. The CDR3 DNA is TGCGCCAGCAGCCGGCTAGCTGTCACCTACGAGCAGTACTTC.

As to this clone: Other DNA sequences from this sample encode an identical CDR3 as well. The chain joins TRBV5-1 to TRBJ1-1; D is ambiguous. Per the germline V gene, CDR1 is SGHRS and CDR2 is YFSETQ. The CDR3 spans 13 residues. Trimming pared 0 bases from V and 1 base from J, leaving 4 bases between. The CDR3, as DNA: TGCGCCAGCAGCTTGGTGAGGAACACTGAAGCTTTCTTT. Amino acid sequence: CASSLVRNTEAFF.

The chain joins TRBV4-1 to TRBJ2-1, with 13 nucleotides matching TRBD2. CDR1 is MGHRA and CDR2 is YSYEKL in the germline V gene. Unmatched junction bases numbered 9, after V lost 4 bases and J lost 6 bases. The CDR3 length is 17 residues. The CDR3 region has the DNA TGCGCCAGCAGCCGACAGTGGGGACTAGCGGGGTCCAATGAGCAGTTCTTC. The encoded protein is CASSRQWGLAGSNEQFF.